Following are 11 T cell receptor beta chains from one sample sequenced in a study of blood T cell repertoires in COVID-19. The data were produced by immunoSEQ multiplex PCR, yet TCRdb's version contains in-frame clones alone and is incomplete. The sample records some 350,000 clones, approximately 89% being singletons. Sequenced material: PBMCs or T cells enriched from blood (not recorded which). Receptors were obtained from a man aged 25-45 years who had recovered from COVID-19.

DNA of the CDR3: TGTGCCAGCAGCTACCCAGGGGTTTTAGGATCACCCCTCCACTTT. Its translation is CASSYPGVLGSPLHF. The rearrangement joins TRBV13 to TRBJ1-6; possibly TRBD1 for D (6 bases). Germline CDR1 is PRHDT and CDR2 is FYEKMQ (reference sequence). Trimming cost V 4 bases and J 10 bases, with 17 bases left between them. This CDR3 comprises 15 residues.

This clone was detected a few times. This chain's CDR3 is CASSLTGQLEKLFF. The CDR3 coding sequence is TGTGCCAGCAGCTTAACTGGGCAGCTCGAAAAACTGTTTTTT. V is TRBV11-2 and J is TRBJ1-4; D unresolved. Germline CDR1 SGHAT, CDR2 FQNNGV. Trimming shortened V by 2 bases and J by 8 bases, and 12 bases separated the two germline ends. The CDR3 runs 14 residues.

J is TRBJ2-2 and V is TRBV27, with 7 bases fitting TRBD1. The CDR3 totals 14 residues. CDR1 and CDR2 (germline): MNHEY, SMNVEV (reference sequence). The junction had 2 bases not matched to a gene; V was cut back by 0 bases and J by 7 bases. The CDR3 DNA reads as TGTGCCAGCAGTTTATCACAGGGGTACGGGGAGCTGTTTTTT. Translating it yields CASSLSQGYGELFF.

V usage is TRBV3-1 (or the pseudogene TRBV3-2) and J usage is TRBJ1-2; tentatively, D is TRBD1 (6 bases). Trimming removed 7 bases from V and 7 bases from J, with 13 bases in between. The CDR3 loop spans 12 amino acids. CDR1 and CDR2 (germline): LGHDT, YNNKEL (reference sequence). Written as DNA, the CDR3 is TGTGCCAGCACCTCAGCAGGGGTTGGCTACACCTTC. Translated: CASTSAGVGYTF.

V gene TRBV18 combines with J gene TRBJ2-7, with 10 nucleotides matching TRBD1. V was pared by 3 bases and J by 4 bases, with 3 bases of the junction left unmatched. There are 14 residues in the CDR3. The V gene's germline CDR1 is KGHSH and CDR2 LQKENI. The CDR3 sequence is CASSPGQGVYEQYF. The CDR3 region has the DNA TGTGCCAGCTCACCTGGACAGGGGGTGTACGAGCAGTACTTC.

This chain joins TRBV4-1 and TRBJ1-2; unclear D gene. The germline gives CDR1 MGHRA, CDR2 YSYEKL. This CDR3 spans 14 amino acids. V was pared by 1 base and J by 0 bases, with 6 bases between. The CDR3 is CASSQVHTNYGYTF. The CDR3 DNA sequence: TGCGCCAGCAGCCAAGTCCACACTAACTATGGCTACACCTTC.

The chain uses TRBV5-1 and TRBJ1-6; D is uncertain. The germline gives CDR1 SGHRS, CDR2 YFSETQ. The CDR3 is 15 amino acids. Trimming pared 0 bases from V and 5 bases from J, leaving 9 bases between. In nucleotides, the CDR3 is TGCGCCAGCAGCTTGGACCTACCCGATAATTCACCCCTCCACTTT. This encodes CASSLDLPDNSPLHF.

The CDR3 reads CASTRLGRGSTDTQYF. DNA for the CDR3: TGCGCCAGCACCCGGTTGGGCAGGGGTAGCACAGATACGCAGTATTTT. The chain uses TRBV5-1 and TRBJ2-3; D perhaps matches TRBD1 (6 bases). With 6 bases removed from V and 0 bases from J, the gap between germline ends came to 17 bases. CDR1 and CDR2 (germline): SGHRS, YFSETQ. The CDR3 length is 16 residues.

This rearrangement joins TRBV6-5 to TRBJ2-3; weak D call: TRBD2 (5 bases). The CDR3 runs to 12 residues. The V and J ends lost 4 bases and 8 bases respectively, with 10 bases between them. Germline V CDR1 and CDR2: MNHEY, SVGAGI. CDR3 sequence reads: CASSSTRGTQYF. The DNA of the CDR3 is TGTGCCAGCAGTTCTACCCGGGGTACGCAGTATTTT.

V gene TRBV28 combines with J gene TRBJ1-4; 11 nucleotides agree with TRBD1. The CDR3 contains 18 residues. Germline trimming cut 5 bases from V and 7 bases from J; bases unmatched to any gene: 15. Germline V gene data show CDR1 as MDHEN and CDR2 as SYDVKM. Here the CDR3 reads CASSLRSRTGGLGEKLFF. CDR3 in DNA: TGTGCCAGCAGTCTGCGTTCGAGGACAGGGGGCCTGGGTGAAAAACTGTTTTTT.

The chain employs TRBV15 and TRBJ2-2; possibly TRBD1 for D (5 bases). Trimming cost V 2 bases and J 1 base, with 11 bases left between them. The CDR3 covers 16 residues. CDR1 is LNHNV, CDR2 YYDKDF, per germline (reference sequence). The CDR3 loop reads CATSRKGHENTGELFF. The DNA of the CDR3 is TGTGCCACCAGCAGAAAAGGACACGAGAACACCGGGGAGCTGTTTTTT. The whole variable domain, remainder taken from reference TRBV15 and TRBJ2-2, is DAMVIQNPRYQVTQFGKPVTLSCSQTLNHNVMYWYQQKSSQAPKLLFHYYDKDFNNEADTPDNFQSRRPNTSFCFLDIRSPGLGDTAMYLCATSRKGHENTGELFFGEGSRLTVL.